These T cell receptor beta chains were read from a single sample in a study of T cell responses to AZD1222 COVID-19 vaccine. Profiled with immunoSEQ multiplex PCR; TCRdb holds only in-frame clones, not every one. The data hold 95,000 to 150,000 clones, with roughly 90% observed a single time. The specimen was peripheral blood, collected on day 0 of AZD1222 vaccination. The origin of the receptors is an adult in good health. Each CDR3 is given with its conserved first and last residue. A D gene is named only where the DNA matches it firmly. Clone size is not always given. Where it is, it says once, few, many or a class for expanded clones.

cdr3_nt: TGTGCCTGGAGCCCACAGGGCTATGGCTACACCTTC; cdr3_aa: CAWSPQGYGYTF; v_call: TRBV30; clone_size: -; d_call: -; j_call: TRBJ1-2
cdr3_nt: TGTGCCAGTAGTATGCTCCTATACACTGAAGCTTTCTTT; cdr3_aa: CASSMLLYTEAFF; v_call: TRBV19; clone_size: -; d_call: -; j_call: TRBJ1-1
cdr3_nt: TGTGCCAGCAGCTTAGAGAACTTGGGACAGCCCTCCTACGAGCAGTACTTC; cdr3_aa: CASSLENLGQPSYEQYF; v_call: TRBV11-2; clone_size: -; d_call: TRBD1; j_call: TRBJ2-7
cdr3_nt: TGTGCCACCCGGGACCCTACAACTAATGAAAAACTGTTTTTT; cdr3_aa: CATRDPTTNEKLFF; v_call: TRBV28; clone_size: -; d_call: -; j_call: TRBJ1-4
cdr3_nt: TGCGCCAGCAGTCAATCGTTGACGGGAAGCTCCTACGAGCAGTACTTC; cdr3_aa: CASSQSLTGSSYEQYF; v_call: TRBV23-1; clone_size: -; d_call: -; j_call: TRBJ2-7
cdr3_nt: TGTGCCAGCAGCTGGACACTTAACTACGAGCAGTACTTC; cdr3_aa: CASSWTLNYEQYF; v_call: TRBV28; clone_size: -; d_call: -; j_call: TRBJ2-7
cdr3_nt: TGTGCCAGCTCACCAGGGGGGGCGGGCAATCAGCCCCAGCATTTT; cdr3_aa: CASSPGGAGNQPQHF; v_call: TRBV18; clone_size: -; d_call: -; j_call: TRBJ1-5
cdr3_nt: TGTGCCACCAGTGACTCGGTCCCCCGGGACCGCTCCTACAATGAGCAGTTCTTC; cdr3_aa: CATSDSVPRDRSYNEQFF; v_call: TRBV24-1; clone_size: -; d_call: -; j_call: TRBJ2-1
cdr3_nt: TGTGCCAGCAGCGTCGGGACTAGCGGGGGGCCGGGAGATACGCAGTATTTT; cdr3_aa: CASSVGTSGGPGDTQYF; v_call: TRBV9; clone_size: -; d_call: TRBD2; j_call: TRBJ2-3
cdr3_nt: TGTGCCAGCAGCTCGACAGGGGACCCTCTTTATGGCTACACCTTC; cdr3_aa: CASSSTGDPLYGYTF; v_call: TRBV5-6; clone_size: once; d_call: TRBD1; j_call: TRBJ1-2
cdr3_nt: TGCGCCAGCAGCTTCCAGGGATCGAACACTGAAGCTTTCTTT; cdr3_aa: CASSFQGSNTEAFF; v_call: TRBV5-1; clone_size: -; d_call: -; j_call: TRBJ1-1
cdr3_nt: TGCGCCAGCAGCTTGGATGGAGGAGCCTCCTACAATGAGCAGTTCTTC; cdr3_aa: CASSLDGGASYNEQFF; v_call: TRBV5-1; clone_size: -; d_call: -; j_call: TRBJ2-1
cdr3_nt: TGCGCCAGCAGCCCTACAGGCGGTAGCAATGAGCAGTTCTTC; cdr3_aa: CASSPTGGSNEQFF; v_call: TRBV5-1; clone_size: few; d_call: -; j_call: TRBJ2-1
cdr3_nt: TGTGCCAGCAGTTTCCGTTCCGCTCCTCCCTACGAGCAGTACTTC; cdr3_aa: CASSFRSAPPYEQYF; v_call: TRBV28; clone_size: few; d_call: -; j_call: TRBJ2-7
cdr3_nt: TGTGCCAGCAGTGATGGGACGGACGCGAACACTGAAGCTTTCTTT; cdr3_aa: CASSDGTDANTEAFF; v_call: TRBV6-1; clone_size: few; d_call: -; j_call: TRBJ1-1
cdr3_nt: TGTGCCAGCAGCTTAGATATGCTAGGGGCGTCCTACGAGCAGTACTTC; cdr3_aa: CASSLDMLGASYEQYF; v_call: TRBV7-9; clone_size: -; d_call: -; j_call: TRBJ2-7
cdr3_nt: TGTGCCAGCAGGGACTTCGCGGATACGCAGTATTTT; cdr3_aa: CASRDFADTQYF; v_call: TRBV2; clone_size: -; d_call: -; j_call: TRBJ2-3
cdr3_nt: TGTGCCAGCTCACCCGGGACAGACCCCGGCTCCTACGAGCAGTACTTC; cdr3_aa: CASSPGTDPGSYEQYF; v_call: TRBV18; clone_size: -; d_call: TRBD1; j_call: TRBJ2-7
cdr3_nt: TGTGCCAGTCGATCCCTTCAGGAAAATCAGCCCCAGCATTTT; cdr3_aa: CASRSLQENQPQHF; v_call: TRBV19; clone_size: -; d_call: -; j_call: TRBJ1-5
cdr3_nt: TGTGCCAGCAGCCGGATCGGGGCTGAAGCTTTCTTT; cdr3_aa: CASSRIGAEAFF; v_call: TRBV5-8; clone_size: once; d_call: -; j_call: TRBJ1-1
cdr3_nt: TGTGCCAGCAGCTTAATAGCGGGAGGGAGAGATACGCAGTATTTT; cdr3_aa: CASSLIAGGRDTQYF; v_call: TRBV7-2; clone_size: -; d_call: TRBD2; j_call: TRBJ2-3
cdr3_nt: TGTGCCAGCACGACAGGCCACTATAATTCACCCCTCCACTTT; cdr3_aa: CASTTGHYNSPLHF; v_call: TRBV28; clone_size: -; d_call: -; j_call: TRBJ1-6
cdr3_nt: TGTGCCAGCAGCGGAATAAACTATGGCTACACCTTC; cdr3_aa: CASSGINYGYTF; v_call: TRBV5-4; clone_size: -; d_call: -; j_call: TRBJ1-2
cdr3_nt: TGTGCCAGCAGCTTAGAGGGGATGAATGGGAATGAGCAGTTCTTC; cdr3_aa: CASSLEGMNGNEQFF; v_call: TRBV11-3; clone_size: -; d_call: -; j_call: TRBJ2-1
cdr3_nt: TGTGCCAGCAGTTACCCTACCCACTGGCGCCTGCCCTACAATGAGCAGTTCTTC; cdr3_aa: CASSYPTHWRLPYNEQFF; v_call: TRBV28; clone_size: -; d_call: -; j_call: TRBJ2-1
cdr3_nt: TGTGCCAGCACGACAGCGAATAGTCCTAACTATGGCTACACCTTC; cdr3_aa: CASTTANSPNYGYTF; v_call: TRBV28; clone_size: -; d_call: -; j_call: TRBJ1-2
cdr3_nt: TGTGCCAGCAGCCAGGATGAGGCGGGCACAGATACGCAGTATTTT; cdr3_aa: CASSQDEAGTDTQYF; v_call: TRBV3-1/TRBV3-2; clone_size: -; d_call: -; j_call: TRBJ2-3
cdr3_nt: TGTGCCTCTTATCCCGGGGGGACAGATACGCAGTATTTT; cdr3_aa: CASYPGGTDTQYF; v_call: TRBV6-5; clone_size: -; d_call: TRBD2; j_call: TRBJ2-3
cdr3_nt: TGTGCCAGCAGTTTATCTAGGGGGCACAATTCACCCCTCCACTTT; cdr3_aa: CASSLSRGHNSPLHF; v_call: TRBV27; clone_size: once; d_call: TRBD1; j_call: TRBJ1-6
cdr3_nt: TGTGCCAGTAAAAGGGACCGGGGGTATAGCAATCAGCCCCAGCATTTT; cdr3_aa: CASKRDRGYSNQPQHF; v_call: TRBV19; clone_size: -; d_call: -; j_call: TRBJ1-5
cdr3_nt: TGTGCCAGCGCCGGGACGGAGAATTCACCCCTCCACTTT; cdr3_aa: CASAGTENSPLHF; v_call: TRBV2; clone_size: -; d_call: -; j_call: TRBJ1-6
cdr3_nt: TGCGCCAGCAGTGGCGGGGCCAACAATCAGCCCCAGCATTTT; cdr3_aa: CASSGGANNQPQHF; v_call: TRBV10-1; clone_size: -; d_call: -; j_call: TRBJ1-5
cdr3_nt: TGCGCCAGCAGCTTGGATCCTAGCGGGGGGATCACAGATACGCAGTATTTT; cdr3_aa: CASSLDPSGGITDTQYF; v_call: TRBV5-1; clone_size: once; d_call: TRBD2; j_call: TRBJ2-3
cdr3_nt: TGTGCCAGCAGTAGACAGAGCCCCAACAATGAGCAGTTCTTC; cdr3_aa: CASSRQSPNNEQFF; v_call: TRBV28; clone_size: -; d_call: -; j_call: TRBJ2-1
cdr3_nt: TGTGCCAGCAGTTCGGGACTAGCGGGGACGCAGTATTTT; cdr3_aa: CASSSGLAGTQYF; v_call: TRBV6-5; clone_size: -; d_call: TRBD2; j_call: TRBJ2-3
cdr3_nt: TGCGCCAGCAGTGAGGAACAGGGAGGGAGGAACACTGAAGCTTTCTTT; cdr3_aa: CASSEEQGGRNTEAFF; v_call: TRBV10-1; clone_size: -; d_call: -; j_call: TRBJ1-1
cdr3_nt: TGTGCCAGTACGAACCAACAGGGGCCTGGAAACACCATATATTTT; cdr3_aa: CASTNQQGPGNTIYF; v_call: TRBV19; clone_size: -; d_call: TRBD1; j_call: TRBJ1-3
cdr3_nt: TGTGCCAGCAGCCAAGTGGGACAGGGTTCACTCTACGAGCAGTACTTC; cdr3_aa: CASSQVGQGSLYEQYF; v_call: TRBV3-1/TRBV3-2; clone_size: -; d_call: TRBD1; j_call: TRBJ2-7
cdr3_nt: TGTGCCAGTAATCCAGCGGGAGGCACAGATACGCAGTATTTT; cdr3_aa: CASNPAGGTDTQYF; v_call: TRBV19; clone_size: -; d_call: TRBD2; j_call: TRBJ2-3
cdr3_nt: TGTGCCAGCAGTGAACCTAATGAAAAACTGTTTTTT; cdr3_aa: CASSEPNEKLFF; v_call: TRBV2; clone_size: once; d_call: -; j_call: TRBJ1-4
cdr3_nt: TGTGCCAGCAGCCAAGGGGGGGCAAGACAGGTCCCCAATGAAAAACTGTTTTTT; cdr3_aa: CASSQGGARQVPNEKLFF; v_call: TRBV14; clone_size: -; d_call: -; j_call: TRBJ1-4
cdr3_nt: TGTGCCAGCAGTGTCAGCGGAATGAACACCGGGGAGCTGTTTTTT; cdr3_aa: CASSVSGMNTGELFF; v_call: TRBV2; clone_size: once; d_call: -; j_call: TRBJ2-2
cdr3_nt: TGTGCCAGTAAGAAGGGACTAGCGGACCTGAGCTCCTACAATGAGCAGTTCTTC; cdr3_aa: CASKKGLADLSSYNEQFF; v_call: TRBV19; clone_size: -; d_call: TRBD2; j_call: TRBJ2-1
cdr3_nt: TGTGCCAGCAGCACCAATACCCCCACTGGCTACACCTTC; cdr3_aa: CASSTNTPTGYTF; v_call: TRBV7-2; clone_size: -; d_call: -; j_call: TRBJ1-2
cdr3_nt: TGTGCCAGCTCACCTGGACAGGGTACCGTTGGCGAGCAGTACTTC; cdr3_aa: CASSPGQGTVGEQYF; v_call: TRBV18; clone_size: -; d_call: TRBD1; j_call: TRBJ2-7
cdr3_nt: TGTGCCAGCAGGACTAGCGGGTCGAACACCGGGGAGCTGTTTTTT; cdr3_aa: CASRTSGSNTGELFF; v_call: TRBV2; clone_size: -; d_call: TRBD2; j_call: TRBJ2-2
cdr3_nt: TGTGCCAGCTCACAACTCGAGGGCACCGGGGAGCTGTTTTTT; cdr3_aa: CASSQLEGTGELFF; v_call: TRBV18; clone_size: -; d_call: -; j_call: TRBJ2-2
cdr3_nt: TGTGCCAGCAGCTTAGAGACAGCCATGAATGAAAAACTGTTTTTT; cdr3_aa: CASSLETAMNEKLFF; v_call: TRBV7-6; clone_size: -; d_call: -; j_call: TRBJ1-4